Listed below are T cell receptor beta chains from one sample, sequenced in a study of graft-versus-host responses after intestinal transplantation. Antigen specificity for these receptors is unknown. Sequenced by immunoSEQ multiplex PCR; TCRdb stores in-frame clones only, minus some. The sample carries tens of thousands of clones, around 96% recorded once. The source was unstimulated CD8+ T cells sorted from spleen or lymph node cells, collected before intestinal transplant. These receptors all stem from a human donor who received an intestinal transplant. The CDR3 runs from the conserved cysteine through the conserved F or W. D genes are given only for firm matches. Clone sizes are given selectively: once, few, many, or a class where the clone is expanded.

j_call,d_call,clone_size,v_call,cdr3_nt,cdr3_aa
TRBJ1-1,-,-,TRBV19,TGTGCCAGTAGTATGCGGCACCCGGCTGAAGCTTTCTTT,CASSMRHPAEAFF
TRBJ2-3,-,-,TRBV5-6,TGTGCCAGCAGCTTCATGGAGGATACGCAGTATTTT,CASSFMEDTQYF
TRBJ1-1,TRBD1,-,TRBV7-8,TGTGCCAGCAGCTTAGAGGTTGGGGACAGGGGGCGTTTAACTGAAGCTTTCTTT,CASSLEVGDRGRLTEAFF
TRBJ1-1,-,-,TRBV29-1,TGCAGCGTGGAGGTTGAGTCCCCTGAAGCTTTCTTT,CSVEVESPEAFF
TRBJ2-7,TRBD1,-,TRBV7-6,TGTGCCAGCAGCTTAAGGACAGGGAATTCCTACGAGCAGTACTTC,CASSLRTGNSYEQYF
TRBJ2-7,-,-,TRBV29-1,TGCAGCGTTGAAGATCTGGTCGACAGCGGGTACGAGCAGTACTTC,CSVEDLVDSGYEQYF
TRBJ2-7,TRBD2,-,TRBV27,TGTGCCAGCAGTTTATCAACTAGCGGTCTAGAGCAGTACTTC,CASSLSTSGLEQYF
TRBJ2-5,-,once,TRBV4-1,TGCGCCAGCAGCCAAGATCCGGGAGTAGAGACCCAGTACTTC,CASSQDPGVETQYF
TRBJ1-2,TRBD1,-,TRBV29-1,TGCAGCGTTGAAGATCCAGATAGGGACAGACCCTATGGCTACACCTTC,CSVEDPDRDRPYGYTF
TRBJ2-7,TRBD2,-,TRBV7-2,TGTGCCAGCAGCCCTCTAGCGGGAGGTCGCGAGCAGTACTTC,CASSPLAGGREQYF
TRBJ2-7,TRBD1,-,TRBV25-1,TGTGCCAGCAGTGAGATATCACAGGGGGCGCGTGAGCAGTACTTC,CASSEISQGAREQYF
TRBJ1-2,-,-,TRBV5-6,TGTGCCACCAGCGCGAGGGGGGGAAGCTATGGCTACACCTTC,CATSARGGSYGYTF
TRBJ2-1,-,-,TRBV6-6,TGTGCCAGCAGTCCCTCTCTCAATGAGCAGTTCTTC,CASSPSLNEQFF
TRBJ2-1,-,-,TRBV5-8,TGTGCCAGCAGCTTCGGGTATGAGCAGTTCTTC,CASSFGYEQFF
TRBJ1-5,TRBD1,-,TRBV27,TGTGCCAGCAGTGTAGGCGTGACAGGGGGGAATCAGCCCCAGCATTTT,CASSVGVTGGNQPQHF
TRBJ1-4,-,few,TRBV27,TGTGCCAGCAGTTCTGGACAGTTAAATGAAAAACTGTTTTTT,CASSSGQLNEKLFF
TRBJ2-7,-,-,TRBV5-1,TGCGCCAGCAGCCCCCCTGAGGGGGTTGTCAACGAGCAGTACTTC,CASSPPEGVVNEQYF
TRBJ1-2,-,-,TRBV7-9,TGTGCCGGCCAAACGCCTCTGGACCCGAAATCTCTCTATGGCTACACCTTC,CAGQTPLDPKSLYGYTF
TRBJ2-1,-,-,TRBV5-1,TGCGCCAGCAAAGGCCGGGGGAGCTCCTACAATGAGCAGTTCTTC,CASKGRGSSYNEQFF
TRBJ2-5,-,once,TRBV4-1,TGCGCCAGCAGCCAAGTTCGCGGGTGGGAGACCCAGTACTTC,CASSQVRGWETQYF
TRBJ2-7,-,-,TRBV2,TGTGCCAGCAGTGTTAGGTACGAGCAGTACTTC,CASSVRYEQYF
TRBJ2-1,TRBD2,-,TRBV13,TGTGCCAGCAGCCCCTTGGGAGGGTACAATGAGCAGTTCTTC,CASSPLGGYNEQFF
TRBJ2-2,-,-,TRBV27,TGTGCCAGCAGTTTCTGGACTGTGAACACCGGGGAGCTGTTTTTT,CASSFWTVNTGELFF
TRBJ2-5,TRBD1,-,TRBV5-4,TGTGCCAGCAGCTTAATCGGGACAGGGGGCCTGGAGACCCAGTACTTC,CASSLIGTGGLETQYF
TRBJ2-1,-,-,TRBV29-1,TGCAGCGGGAGGGCTCCCACCTCCTACAATGAGCAGTTCTTC,CSGRAPTSYNEQFF
TRBJ2-5,-,-,TRBV9,TGTGCCAGCAGCGTAGCTTCCAGCGCCCAAGAGACCCAGTACTTC,CASSVASSAQETQYF
TRBJ1-1,TRBD1,-,TRBV29-1,TGCAGCGTCTCAGGGGGAGACACTGAAGCTTTCTTT,CSVSGGDTEAFF
TRBJ1-1,TRBD1,-,TRBV30,TGTGCCTGGAGCTCCGGGACAGGGTTGAACACTGAAGCTTTCTTT,CAWSSGTGLNTEAFF